This T cell receptor beta chain is drawn from a study of CD8 T cells in Susac syndrome. From blood CD8+ and CD4+ T cells, the TCR beta chain was sequenced. This clonotype was detected only once. Its antigen remains unknown. Reverse transcription used about 0.45 to 1 ug RNA and random hexamers. Amplification of TCR beta CDR3 by immunoSEQ multiplex PCR spanned 54 Vbeta and 13 Jbeta. TCRdb reprocessed the immunoSEQ multiplex PCR reads via MiXCR and lists one record per CDR3 protein. Of hundreds of thousands of distinct CDR3 sequences in the sample, just under 95% were seen once. Points from the study as a whole: The study recognized that the number of individuals in its TCR sequencing and HLA analysis was relatively small.

The TCR originated in a human donor with multiple sclerosis. The sequenced material came from CD4+ T cells from PBMCs.

The CDR3 DNA reads as TGCGCCAGCAGCACCCAGCTTCCGCTCTCTGGGGCCAACGTCCTGACTTTC. It yields the protein CASSTQLPLSGANVLTF. The chain combines TRBV5-1 with TRBJ2-6, with D unclear. V lost 4 bases and J 0 bases, leaving 14 bases between the germline ends. The V gene's germline CDR1 is SGHRS and CDR2 YFSETQ. CDR3 length equals 17 residues.